One and the same sample provided the 10 T cell receptor beta chains below, sequenced in a study of OX40 agonist ivuxolimab in advanced cancers. TCRdb's copy holds only in-frame clones and misses some; the assay was immunoSEQ multiplex PCR. The sample includes 20,000 to 25,000 clones, approximately 70% of them seen just once. This material consisted of CD4+ or CD8+ T cells sorted from blood, taken in a trial of the OX40 agonist ivuxolimab. These receptors were collected from an adult with an advanced solid tumor such as melanoma, head and neck, liver or kidney cancer.

The chain employs TRBV7-9 and TRBJ2-3, with D possibly being TRBD1 or TRBD2 (6 bases each). The CDR3 runs to 16 residues. Trimming took off 5 bases at V and 1 base at J, with 16 bases between the two ends. CDR1 is SEHNR and CDR2 is FQNEAQ in the germline V gene (reference sequence). CDR3 sequence (DNA): TGTGCCAGCAGCGGCCTAGGGGGGTTTCGCACAGATACGCAGTATTTT. Amino acid sequence: CASSGLGGFRTDTQYF.

This clone came up once. V is TRBV15 and J is TRBJ2-3, with 9 bases lining up with TRBD2. With V trimmed by 0 bases and J by 1 base, 2 bases remained unmatched. Looked up from germline, CDR1 is LNHNV and CDR2 is YYDKDF (reference sequence). This CDR3 is 16 amino acids long. CDR3 in amino acids: CATSRELAGGTDTQYF. The CDR3 DNA reads as TGTGCCACCAGCAGAGAACTAGCGGGTGGCACAGATACGCAGTATTTT.

This chain connects TRBV10-3 to TRBJ1-4; D not resolved. The CDR3 contains 15 residues. V was clipped by 0 bases and J by 5 bases, with 10 bases between them. CDR1 ENHRY and CDR2 SYGVKD come from the germline V gene. The CDR3 nucleotides read TGTGCCATCAGTGAGTCAAACCCCAGGAATGAAAAACTGTTTTTT. This codes for CAISESNPRNEKLFF.

The CDR3 bases are TGTGCCTGGAGTTTAGCGGGGGGGCGGTCAGAGACCCAGTACTTC. Its protein product is CAWSLAGGRSETQYF. This chain connects TRBV30 to TRBJ2-5; 11 bases fit TRBD2. Germline loops: CDR1 GTSNPN, CDR2 SVGIG (reference sequence). Unmatched junction bases numbered 6, after V lost 2 bases and J lost 4 bases. The CDR3 has 15 amino acids.

The rearrangement joins TRBV7-9 to TRBJ2-7; D gene ambiguous. Germline V gene data show CDR1 as SEHNR and CDR2 as FQNEAQ (reference sequence). This CDR3 is built from 11 residues. Deletions cut 5 bases from V and 4 bases from J, with 6 bases between. Here the CDR3 reads CASSPNYEQYF. As DNA, the CDR3 is TGTGCCAGCAGCCCAAATTACGAGCAGTACTTC.

The chain is built from TRBV5-1 and TRBJ2-7; 8 bases map to TRBD1. The trim removed 1 base at V and 7 bases at J, leaving 1 base unmatched. The CDR3 extends over 12 amino acids. The germline V gene encodes CDR1 SGHRS and CDR2 YFSETQ. CDR3 DNA sequence: TGCGCCAGCAGCTTGAACAGGGGGGAGCAGTACTTC. Protein: CASSLNRGEQYF.

This clone occurred once. As DNA, the CDR3 is TGTGCCAGCATCATCAGAGGGGCAACTGAAGCTTTCTTT. This codes for CASIIRGATEAFF. The rearrangement uses TRBV28 and TRBJ1-1; possible D gene TRBD1, 5 bases. V lost 7 bases and J lost 5, with 14 bases in between. Germline CDR1 and CDR2: MDHEN and SYDVKM. CDR3 size: 13 residues.

This CDR3 reads CASSLGRPREQFF. CDR3 sequence (DNA): TGTGCCAGCAGCTTAGGCCGACCGAGGGAGCAGTTCTTC. The J gene is TRBJ2-1, the V gene TRBV7-8; D remains unclear. V was cut by 1 base and J by 10 bases, with 11 bases left in between. Germline CDR1 is SGHVS and CDR2 is FQNEAQ. The length of the CDR3 is 13 residues.

The CDR3 nucleotides are TGTGCCAGCAGCTCCTCTACAGGGTGGTACGAGCAGTACTTC. The encoded protein is CASSSSTGWYEQYF. This chain joins TRBV11-3 and TRBJ2-7; the D gene is possibly TRBD1 (6 bases). Germline CDR1 reads SGHNT; CDR2 reads YENEEA. The CDR3 consists of 14 residues. V was shortened by 4 bases and J by 4 bases, with 14 bases between the two germline ends.

The V call is TRBV4-1, the J call TRBJ2-2, with a possible D match to TRBD2 (5 bases). This CDR3 spans 13 amino acids. Germline V gives CDR1 MGHRA, CDR2 YSYEKL. V shed 4 bases and J shed 5 bases, with 8 bases lying between them. CDR3 sequence (DNA): TGCGCCAGCAGCCGAACGGGGACCGGGGAGCTGTTTTTT. It is translated as CASSRTGTGELFF.